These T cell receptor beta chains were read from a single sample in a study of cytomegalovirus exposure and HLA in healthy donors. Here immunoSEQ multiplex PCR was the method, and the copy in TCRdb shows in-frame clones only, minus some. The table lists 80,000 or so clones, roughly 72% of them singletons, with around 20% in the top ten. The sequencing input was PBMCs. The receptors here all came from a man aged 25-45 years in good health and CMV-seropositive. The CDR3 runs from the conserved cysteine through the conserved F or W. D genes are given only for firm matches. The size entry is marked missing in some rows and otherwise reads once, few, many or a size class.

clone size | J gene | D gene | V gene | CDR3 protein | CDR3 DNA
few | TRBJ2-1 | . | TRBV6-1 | CASSDHRVTVYNEQFF | TGTGCCAGCAGTGACCACAGGGTTACGGTTTACAATGAGCAGTTCTTC
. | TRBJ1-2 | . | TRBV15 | CATSRDLKGRADYGYTF | TGTGCCACCAGCAGAGATCTGAAGGGCAGGGCTGACTATGGCTACACCTTC
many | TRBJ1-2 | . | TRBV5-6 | CASSLLSPGGYTF | TGTGCCAGCAGTCTGCTTTCCCCAGGCGGCTACACCTTC
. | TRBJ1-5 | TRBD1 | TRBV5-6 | CASSSTGGNQPQHF | TGTGCCAGCAGCTCAACAGGGGGCAATCAGCCCCAGCATTTT
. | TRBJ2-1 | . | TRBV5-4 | CASSHDNEQFF | TGTGCCAGCAGCCATGACAATGAGCAGTTCTTC
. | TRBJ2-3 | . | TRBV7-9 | CASSLAAGLFTDTQYF | TGTGCCAGCAGCTTAGCGGCGGGACTCTTCACAGATACGCAGTATTTT
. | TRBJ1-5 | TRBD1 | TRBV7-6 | CASSLRDRGTRNQPQHF | TGTGCCAGCAGCTTAAGGGACAGGGGTACGCGCAATCAGCCCCAGCATTTT
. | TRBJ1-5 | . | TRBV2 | CASRDGELQPQHF | TGTGCCAGCAGGGACGGGGAACTGCAGCCCCAGCATTTT
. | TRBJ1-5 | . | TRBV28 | CAIRRWGQPQHF | TGTGCCATTCGGAGGTGGGGACAGCCCCAGCATTTT
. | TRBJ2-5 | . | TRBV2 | CASSEEGKGRVETQYF | TGTGCCAGCAGTGAAGAAGGAAAAGGGCGGGTTGAGACCCAGTACTTC
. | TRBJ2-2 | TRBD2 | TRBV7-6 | CASSLRSGGGGELFF | TGTGCCAGCAGCTTACGATCCGGGGGGGGCGGGGAGCTGTTTTTT
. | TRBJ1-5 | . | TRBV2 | CASRGHTSDQPQNF | TGTGCCAGCAGGGGACACACCTCTGATCAGCCCCAGAATTTT
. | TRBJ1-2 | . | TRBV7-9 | CASSFGGVGLDGYTF | TGTGCCAGCAGCTTCGGGGGTGTCGGCCTTGATGGCTACACCTTC
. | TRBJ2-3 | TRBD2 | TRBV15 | CATSRDGKRGTDTQYF | TGTGCCACCAGCAGAGATGGGAAGCGGGGGACAGATACGCAGTATTTT
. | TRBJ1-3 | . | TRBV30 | CAWSNGAGNTIYF | TGTGCCTGGAGTAACGGGGCTGGAAACACCATATATTTT
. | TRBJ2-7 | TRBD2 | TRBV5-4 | CASSSKGRASYEQYF | TGTGCCAGCAGTTCCAAGGGGAGGGCCTCCTACGAGCAGTACTTC
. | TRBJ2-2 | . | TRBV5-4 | CASSLTAGTNTGELFF | TGTGCCAGCAGCTTGACAGCAGGGACGAACACCGGGGAGCTGTTTTTT
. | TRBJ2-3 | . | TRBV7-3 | CASSPTLSGTDTQYF | TGTGCCAGCAGCCCTACTCTGAGCGGAACAGATACGCAGTATTTT
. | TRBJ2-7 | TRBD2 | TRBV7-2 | CASSPVAGGPLYEQYF | TGTGCCAGCAGCCCCGTAGCGGGAGGGCCGTTGTACGAGCAGTACTTC
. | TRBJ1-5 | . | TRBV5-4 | CASSLQDSNQPQHF | TGTGCCAGCAGCCTACAGGATAGCAATCAGCCCCAGCATTTT
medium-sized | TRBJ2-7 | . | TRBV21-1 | CASSVDQGEEYYEQYF | TGTGCCAGCAGCGTGGATCAGGGCGAGGAGTACTACGAGCAGTACTTC
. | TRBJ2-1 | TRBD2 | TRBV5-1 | CASSSSGGYNEQFF | TGCGCCAGCAGTTCAAGCGGGGGCTACAATGAGCAGTTCTTC